Listed here are 30 T cell receptor beta chains from one sample, sequenced in a study of vaccination and CD4 T cells after COVID-19 (dated by TCRdb to between 2021 and 2024). Taken with the paper, the label for time point translates to: late sampling 161 to 241 days after vaccination in three convalescent patients. The library was obtained by PCR. Instrument on record: Illumina iSeq 100. TCRdb trimmed the raw reads at Q25, called clones with MiXCR and kept productive beta chains. CDR3 protein sequences are deduplicated, and each keeps its most common genes and DNA. The sample includes approximately 40,000 distinct CDR3 sequences, with around 35% observed a single time. The top ten hold 5.8% of the sample. The material was CD4+ T cells from blood, obtained about 7 months after SARS-CoV-2 vaccination. The receptors stem from a human donor who had recovered from COVID-19.

The rearrangement links TRBV20-1 to TRBJ2-1; perhaps TRBD2 as D (6 bases). CDR3 length: 15 residues. CDR1 is DFQATT and CDR2 is SNEGSKA in the germline V gene (reference sequence). V lost 1 base to trimming and J lost 3 bases, with 13 bases between them. This CDR3 reads CSARARGLFYNEQFF. CDR3 nucleotides: TGCAGTGCTAGAGCCCGGGGACTTTTCTACAATGAGCAGTTCTTC.

V and J are TRBV24-1 and TRBJ2-5; 7 bases are shared with TRBD1. The V and J ends lost 5 bases and 4 bases, in that order; junction bases with no gene match: 3. CDR3 length: 13 residues. In germline, CDR1 is KGHDR, CDR2 SFDVKD. The CDR3 protein is CATSVRTGETQYF. In DNA, the CDR3 is TGTGCCACCAGTGTAAGGACAGGAGAGACCCAGTACTTC.

This rearrangement joins TRBV6-2 or TRBV6-3 to TRBJ2-5, with D maybe TRBD2 (6 bases). Germline lookup yields CDR1 MNHEY and CDR2 SVGEGT. V gave up 2 bases and J gave up 2 bases, with 15 bases separating them. This CDR3 contains 16 residues. The CDR3 loop is CASSYNQRLVQETQYF. The CDR3 DNA reads as TGTGCCAGCAGTTACAATCAGAGACTAGTTCAAGAGACCCAGTACTTC.

This clonotype was picked up a small number of times. This CDR3 is CSALSGRAGETQYF. CDR3 sequence (DNA): TGCAGTGCTCTGAGCGGGAGGGCCGGGGAGACCCAGTACTTC. The gene calls are TRBV20-1 and TRBJ2-5, with TRBD2 matching 10 bases. The germline V gene encodes CDR1 DFQATT and CDR2 SNEGSKA (reference sequence). J gave up 5 bases and V 5 bases, and 8 bases lay outside the gene matches. The CDR3 consists of 14 residues.

This clonotype was seen a handful of times. The chain joins TRBV19 to TRBJ1-2; no definite D call. Between the trimmed V and J ends, which lost 3 bases and 8 bases, there was a span of 16 bases. The germline CDR1 and CDR2 sequences are LNHDA and SQIVND (reference sequence). There are 14 residues in the CDR3. The CDR3 sequence: CASSMLDPKGGYTF. Here the CDR3 DNA reads TGTGCCAGTAGTATGCTGGACCCGAAGGGCGGCTACACCTTC.

The V gene is TRBV4-2, the J gene TRBJ2-4; 9 bases agree with TRBD1. The CDR3 covers 15 residues. V was pared by 4 bases and J by 7 bases, with 8 bases of the junction left unmatched. CDR1 is LGHNA and CDR2 is YNFKEQ in the germline V gene. The DNA of the CDR3 is TGTGCCAGCAGCCCTTTGATTGACAGGGGGAACATTCAGTACTTC. Residues: CASSPLIDRGNIQYF.

This chain joins TRBV20-1 and TRBJ2-6; TRBD2 agrees at 12 bases. V lost 1 base, J lost 2 bases, and 6 bases stayed unmatched. Per the germline V gene, CDR1 is DFQATT and CDR2 is SNEGSKA (reference sequence). This CDR3 region has 18 residues. The CDR3 region is CSARVETSGRTGANVLTF. DNA for the CDR3: TGCAGTGCTAGAGTCGAGACTAGCGGGAGAACTGGGGCCAACGTCCTGACTTTC.

V gene TRBV27 combines with J gene TRBJ2-3; no clear D. Per germline, CDR1 MNHEY and CDR2 SMNVEV (reference sequence). The CDR3 contains 15 residues. V lost 5 bases to trimming and J lost 1 base, with 13 bases between them. The CDR3 protein is CASSPQTVGTDTQYF. In nucleotides, the CDR3 is TGTGCCAGCAGTCCCCAAACGGTGGGCACAGATACGCAGTATTTT.

The rearrangement uses TRBV20-1 and TRBJ2-1; 10 bases match TRBD2. The CDR3 spans 15 residues. CDR1 is DFQATT, CDR2 SNEGSKA, per germline (reference sequence). V lost 3 bases to trimming and J lost 9 bases; unmatched junction nucleotides: 11. This CDR3 reads CSASLAGVGRVEQFF. The CDR3 region has the DNA TGCAGTGCTAGTCTAGCGGGAGTCGGGAGGGTTGAGCAGTTCTTC.

The rearrangement links TRBV28 to TRBJ2-7; 9 bases fit TRBD2. The length of the CDR3 is 18 residues. Germline assignment: CDR1 MDHEN and CDR2 SYDVKM. After removal of 7 bases from V and 5 bases from J, the junction contained 21 bases not matched to a gene. In nucleotides, the CDR3 is TGTGCCAGCACACCGTCGGGGCTAGCGGGACCTCGTTCGAACGAGCAGTACTTC. Its translation: CASTPSGLAGPRSNEQYF. Supplemented by reference TRBV28 and TRBJ2-7, the full variable domain reads DVKVTQSSRYLVKRTGEKVFLECVQDMDHENMFWYRQDPGLGLRLIYFSYDVKMKEKGDIPEGYSVSREKKERFSLILESASTNQTSMYLCASTPSGLAGPRSNEQYFGPGTRLTVT.

The V gene is TRBV30, the J gene TRBJ2-7; D gene ambiguous. The CDR3 is made up of 11 amino acids. Germline V lookup: CDR1 GTSNPN, CDR2 SVGIG (reference sequence). The germline V and J ends were trimmed by 7 bases and 3 bases, with 10 bases remaining between them. CDR3 protein: CAFWANYEQYF. DNA for the CDR3: TGTGCCTTCTGGGCCAACTACGAGCAGTACTTC.

A single count supports this clonotype. The V and J genes are TRBV14 and TRBJ2-7, with D perhaps matching TRBD1 (6 bases). The CDR3 has 13 residues. Germline V CDR1 and CDR2: SGHDN, FVKESK. V gave up 6 bases and J gave up 3 bases, with 12 bases separating them. CDR3 sequence: CASRYQDSYEQYF. CDR3 DNA: TGTGCCAGCAGATATCAGGACAGCTACGAGCAGTACTTC.

The rearrangement uses TRBV10-3 and TRBJ1-2, with D tentatively TRBD1 (6 bases). The germline gives CDR1 ENHRY, CDR2 SYGVKD. The V end was cut by 2 bases, the J end by 7 bases, with 11 bases between. The CDR3 is 13 residues long. The CDR3 here is CAISEADSSGYTF. The CDR3 DNA follows: TGTGCCATCAGTGAGGCGGACAGTTCTGGCTACACCTTC.

The rearrangement uses TRBV27 and TRBJ1-2; 10 nucleotides agree with TRBD1. The J segment lost 3 bases and the V segment lost 8 bases, leaving 3 bases of the junction unmatched. The CDR3 sequence is 13 residues long. The V gene's germline CDR1 is MNHEY and CDR2 SMNVEV (reference sequence). CDR3 DNA: TGTGCCAGCCGGACAGGGGGTGACTATGGCTACACCTTC. Amino acids: CASRTGGDYGYTF.

The V gene is TRBV28, the J gene TRBJ2-7; D gene unclear. Trimming took off 3 bases at V and 5 bases at J, with 14 bases between the two ends. This CDR3 is 14 amino acids long. Looked up from germline, CDR1 is MDHEN and CDR2 is SYDVKM. The CDR3 reads CASSLSDGWDEQYF. The CDR3 DNA follows: TGTGCCAGCAGTTTGTCGGACGGGTGGGACGAGCAGTACTTC.

This clonotype has a handful of counts. V gene TRBV20-1 combines with J gene TRBJ2-1, with D perhaps matching TRBD2 (7 bases). This CDR3 is built from 15 residues. Germline CDR1 and CDR2: DFQATT and SNEGSKA (reference sequence). The ends were cut back, 1 base at V and 12 bases at J, with 22 bases in the middle. In nucleotides, the CDR3 is TGCAGTGCTAGAGTCCCGACTAGCCCGGAGGGGGGGCAGTTCTTC. Translating it yields CSARVPTSPEGGQFF.

This clonotype was observed a single time. The chain has TRBV6-5 and TRBJ2-3; D may be TRBD2 (5 bases). The ends were cut back, 0 bases at V and 0 bases at J, with 13 bases in the middle. The germline CDR1 and CDR2 sequences are MNHEY and SVGAGI. The CDR3 covers 17 residues. CDR3 sequence reads: CASSYSRLAPSTDTQYF. The CDR3 DNA reads TGTGCCAGCAGTTACTCGCGCTTAGCGCCTAGCACAGATACGCAGTATTTT.

This clonotype occurred a few times. The genes are TRBV6-5 and TRBJ1-5, with 8 bases that match TRBD1. The CDR3 consists of 16 residues. CDR1 and CDR2 from the germline V gene are MNHEY and SVGAGI. J lost 0 bases, V lost 4 bases, and 5 bases had no gene match. For the CDR3, the DNA is TGTGCCAGCAGTTCCTGGACAGGGCTTAGCAATCAGCCCCAGCATTTT. This sequence encodes CASSSWTGLSNQPQHF.

V gene TRBV6-1 combines with J gene TRBJ1-4; 9 nucleotides match TRBD1. J lost 4 bases, V lost 10 bases, and 7 bases had no gene match. Germline V CDR1 and CDR2: MNHNS, SASEGT. This CDR3 is 14 amino acids long. CDR3 protein: CAMGQGGDNEKLFF. The CDR3 DNA follows: TGTGCCATGGGACAGGGAGGGGATAATGAAAAACTGTTTTTT.

This clonotype has only a few counts. The chain employs TRBV15 and TRBJ2-1, with 10 nucleotides matching TRBD2. CDR1 and CDR2 (germline): LNHNV, YYDKDF (reference sequence). The V gene end was trimmed by 8 bases and the J gene end by 10 bases; junction bases not matched to a gene: 8. The CDR3 is 13 residues long. The CDR3 DNA sequence: TGTGCCACCTCAGAGCGGGAGGGCCAAGAGCAGTTCTTC. Its translation: CATSEREGQEQFF.

The sample holds a few counts of this clonotype. The V call is TRBV5-1, the J call TRBJ1-5, with 7 bases matching TRBD1. With V trimmed by 4 bases and J by 2 bases, 3 bases remained unmatched. This CDR3 region has 14 residues. The V gene's germline CDR1 is SGHRS and CDR2 YFSETQ. DNA of the CDR3: TGCGCCAGCAGCGAGGGGACAGGCAATCAGCCCCAGCATTTT. Encoded protein: CASSEGTGNQPQHF.

This chain uses TRBV20-1 with TRBJ2-7, with D possibly TRBD1 on 5 matching bases. Germline lookup yields CDR1 DFQATT and CDR2 SNEGSKA (reference sequence). The CDR3 has 14 residues. Between the trimmed V and J ends, which lost 2 bases and 0 bases, there was a span of 11 bases. As DNA, the CDR3 is TGCAGTGCTAGACCCGACAGCCACTCCTACGAGCAGTACTTC. Translating gives CSARPDSHSYEQYF.

The genes are TRBV7-9 and TRBJ2-1; no firm D call. The CDR3 is made up of 15 amino acids. V was trimmed by 4 bases and J by 0 bases, leaving 10 bases between them. The V gene's germline CDR1 is SEHNR and CDR2 FQNEAQ (reference sequence). The CDR3 here is CASSSPYLSYNEQFF. Here the CDR3 DNA reads TGTGCCAGCAGCTCCCCGTACCTCTCCTACAATGAGCAGTTCTTC.

CDR3 protein: CASSERGAPDTQYF. The CDR3 DNA reads TGTGCCAGCAGTGAGCGGGGGGCCCCAGATACGCAGTATTTT. This chain uses TRBV6-1 with TRBJ2-3; 8 nucleotides match TRBD2. The CDR3 is made up of 14 amino acids. The junction had 3 bases not matched to a gene; V was cut back by 3 bases and J by 4 bases. In germline, CDR1 is MNHNS, CDR2 SASEGT.

The chain employs TRBV30 and TRBJ1-2; D uncertain. The ends were cut back, 3 bases at V and 11 bases at J, with 19 bases in the middle. Germline V gives CDR1 GTSNPN, CDR2 SVGIG (reference sequence). The CDR3 is 13 residues long. The CDR3 DNA reads TGTGCCTGGAGCCCTTGGACCCGGAACGGTTACACCTTC. This gives the protein CAWSPWTRNGYTF.

This rearrangement joins TRBV7-3 to TRBJ2-3, with D tentatively TRBD1 (6 bases). Germline V CDR1 and CDR2: SGHTA, FQGTGA. Trimming took off 4 bases at V and 6 bases at J, with 11 bases between the two ends. The CDR3 has 13 amino acids. CDR3 in amino acids: CASSSGVGDTQYF. The CDR3 DNA is TGTGCCAGCAGCTCAGGGGTAGGCGATACGCAGTATTTT.

The V and J genes are TRBV7-6 and TRBJ2-7, with 9 bases identical to TRBD1. The germline gives CDR1 SGHVS, CDR2 FNYEAQ. With V trimmed by 1 base and J by 6 bases, 10 bases remained unmatched. CDR3 length: 16 amino acids. CDR3 protein: CASSLESGTGRGEQYF. The CDR3 DNA reads TGTGCCAGCAGCTTAGAGTCCGGGACAGGGCGGGGCGAGCAGTACTTC.

The genes are TRBV18 and TRBJ2-1; D uncertain. This CDR3 contains 13 residues. Germline loops: CDR1 KGHSH, CDR2 LQKENI. V was cut by 3 bases and J by 5 bases, with 8 bases left in between. The CDR3 DNA reads as TGTGCCAGCTCACCGGCTAGAAACAATGAGCAGTTCTTC. The encoded protein is CASSPARNNEQFF.

The gene calls are TRBV7-9 and TRBJ2-1, with D possibly TRBD1 on 5 matching bases. CDR3 length: 14 amino acids. V was trimmed by 3 bases and J by 6 bases, leaving 12 bases between them. Germline V gene lookup returns CDR1 SEHNR and CDR2 FQNEAQ (reference sequence). CDR3 nucleotides: TGTGCCAGCAGCTTTTCCCAGGGCCTCAATGAGCAGTTCTTC. This encodes CASSFSQGLNEQFF.

This chain joins TRBV2 and TRBJ1-1; D might be TRBD1 (5 bases). The length of the CDR3 is 12 residues. V was trimmed by 5 bases and J by 6 bases, leaving 10 bases between them. Germline CDR1 and CDR2: SNHLY and FYNNEI. The DNA for the CDR3 is TGTGCCAGCAGTTGGGACGGCGCTGAAGCTTTCTTT. It specifies CASSWDGAEAFF. The variable domain in full, completed from reference TRBV2 and TRBJ1-1, reads EPEVTQTPSHQVTQMGQEVILRCVPISNHLYFYWYRQILGQKVEFLVSFYNNEISEKSEIFDDQFSVERPDGSNFTLKIRSTKLEDSAMYFCASSWDGAEAFFGQGTRLTVV.